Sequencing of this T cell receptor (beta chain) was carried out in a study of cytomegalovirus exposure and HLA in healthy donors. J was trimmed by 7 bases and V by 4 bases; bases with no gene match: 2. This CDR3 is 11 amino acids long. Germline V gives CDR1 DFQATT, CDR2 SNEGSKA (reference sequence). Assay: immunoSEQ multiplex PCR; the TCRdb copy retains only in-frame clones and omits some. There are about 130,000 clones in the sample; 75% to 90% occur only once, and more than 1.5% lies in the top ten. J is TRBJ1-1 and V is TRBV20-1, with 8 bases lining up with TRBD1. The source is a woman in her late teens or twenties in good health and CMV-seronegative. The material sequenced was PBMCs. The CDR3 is CSANRGIEAFF. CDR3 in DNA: TGCAGTGCTAACAGGGGGATTGAAGCTTTCTTT.